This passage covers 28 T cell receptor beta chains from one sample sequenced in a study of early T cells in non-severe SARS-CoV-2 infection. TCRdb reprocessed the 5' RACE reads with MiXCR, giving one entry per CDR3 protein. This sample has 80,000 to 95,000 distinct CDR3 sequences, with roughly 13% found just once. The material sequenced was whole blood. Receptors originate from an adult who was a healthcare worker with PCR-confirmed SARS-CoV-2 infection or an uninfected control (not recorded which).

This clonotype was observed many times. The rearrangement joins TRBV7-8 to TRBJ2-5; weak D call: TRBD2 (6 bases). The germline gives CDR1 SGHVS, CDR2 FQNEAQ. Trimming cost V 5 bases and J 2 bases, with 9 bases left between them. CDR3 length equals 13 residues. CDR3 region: CASSPGVQETQYF. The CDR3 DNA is TGTGCCAGCAGCCCGGGGGTTCAAGAGACCCAGTACTTC. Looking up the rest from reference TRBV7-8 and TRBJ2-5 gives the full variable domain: GAGVSQSPRYKVAKRGQDVALRCDPISGHVSLFWYQQALGQGPEFLTYFQNEAQLDKSGLPSDRFFAERPEGSVSTLKIQRTQQEDSAVYLCASSPGVQETQYFGPGTRLLVL.

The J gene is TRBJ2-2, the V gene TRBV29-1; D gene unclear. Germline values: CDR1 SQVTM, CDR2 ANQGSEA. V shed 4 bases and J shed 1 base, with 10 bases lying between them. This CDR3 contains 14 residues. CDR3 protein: CSVAPLENTGELFF. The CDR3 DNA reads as TGCAGCGTTGCCCCCCTAGAGAACACCGGGGAGCTGTTTTTT.

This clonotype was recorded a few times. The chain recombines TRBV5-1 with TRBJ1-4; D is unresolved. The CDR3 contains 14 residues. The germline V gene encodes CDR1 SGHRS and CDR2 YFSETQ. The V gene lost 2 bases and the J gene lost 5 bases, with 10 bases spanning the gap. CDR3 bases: TGCGCCAGCAGCTTACAGTATAGGAATGAAAAACTGTTTTTT. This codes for CASSLQYRNEKLFF.

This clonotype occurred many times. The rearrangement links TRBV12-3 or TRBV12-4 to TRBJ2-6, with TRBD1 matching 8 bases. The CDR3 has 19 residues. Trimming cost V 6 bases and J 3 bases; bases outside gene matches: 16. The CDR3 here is CASRQRRRGLLVGANVLTF. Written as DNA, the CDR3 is TGTGCCAGCAGACAAAGGCGCAGGGGGCTCTTAGTTGGGGCCAACGTCCTGACTTTC.

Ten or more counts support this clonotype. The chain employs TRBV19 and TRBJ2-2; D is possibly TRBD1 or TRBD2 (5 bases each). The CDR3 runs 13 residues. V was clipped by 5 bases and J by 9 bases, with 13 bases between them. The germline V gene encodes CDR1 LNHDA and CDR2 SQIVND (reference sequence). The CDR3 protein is CASSVTRGRELFF. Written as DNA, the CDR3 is TGTGCCAGTAGTGTCACCCGGGGCCGGGAGCTGTTTTTT.

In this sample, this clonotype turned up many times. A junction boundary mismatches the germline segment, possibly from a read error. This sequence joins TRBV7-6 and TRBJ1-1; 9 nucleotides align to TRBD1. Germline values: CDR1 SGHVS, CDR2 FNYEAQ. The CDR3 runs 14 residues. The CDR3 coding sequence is TGTGCCAGCAGCCCCGGGACAGGGTTCACTGAAGTTTTCTTT. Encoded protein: CASSPGTGFTEVFF.

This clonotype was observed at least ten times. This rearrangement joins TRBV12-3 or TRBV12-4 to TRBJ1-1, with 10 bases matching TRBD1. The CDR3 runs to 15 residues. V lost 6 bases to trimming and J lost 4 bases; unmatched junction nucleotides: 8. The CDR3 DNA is TGTGCCAGCAGCTCGACAGGGGGCATAGTCACTGAAGCTTTCTTT. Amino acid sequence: CASSSTGGIVTEAFF.

The CDR3 loop is CASSLVRDGGTQYF. The CDR3 nucleotides read TGTGCCAGCAGCTTGGTGCGGGATGGAGGGACCCAGTACTTC. The V and J genes are TRBV7-9 and TRBJ2-5, with a possible D match to TRBD2 (6 bases). The CDR3 runs 14 residues. V shed 3 bases and J shed 7 bases, with 15 bases lying between them. Germline V lookup: CDR1 SEHNR, CDR2 FQNEAQ (reference sequence).

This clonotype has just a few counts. The CDR3 bases are TGTGCCAGCAGCCCACCGTGGGTAGAGACCCAGTACTTC. Translated: CASSPPWVETQYF. The chain recombines TRBV11-2 with TRBJ2-5; D gene ambiguous. The germline V gene encodes CDR1 SGHAT and CDR2 FQNNGV. The V and J ends lost 5 bases and 4 bases respectively, with 11 bases between them. This CDR3 region has 13 residues.

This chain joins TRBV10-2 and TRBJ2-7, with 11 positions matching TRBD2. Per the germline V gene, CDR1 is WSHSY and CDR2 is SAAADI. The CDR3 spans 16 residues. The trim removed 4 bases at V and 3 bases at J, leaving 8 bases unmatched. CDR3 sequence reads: CASSVLAGGRGYEQYF. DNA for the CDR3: TGCGCCAGCAGTGTGCTAGCGGGGGGACGGGGCTACGAGCAGTACTTC.

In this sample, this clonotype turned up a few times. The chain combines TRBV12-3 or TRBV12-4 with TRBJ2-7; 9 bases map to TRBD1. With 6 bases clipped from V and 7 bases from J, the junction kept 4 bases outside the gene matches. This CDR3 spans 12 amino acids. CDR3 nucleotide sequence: TGTGCCAGCAGCCAGACAGGGGGTGAGCAGTACTTC. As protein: CASSQTGGEQYF.

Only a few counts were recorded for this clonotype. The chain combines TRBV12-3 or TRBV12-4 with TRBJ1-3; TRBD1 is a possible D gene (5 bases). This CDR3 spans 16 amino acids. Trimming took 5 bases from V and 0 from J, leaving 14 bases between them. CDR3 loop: CASSRMGQGSGNTIYF. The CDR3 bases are TGTGCCAGCAGTCGGATGGGTCAGGGCTCTGGAAACACCATATATTTT.

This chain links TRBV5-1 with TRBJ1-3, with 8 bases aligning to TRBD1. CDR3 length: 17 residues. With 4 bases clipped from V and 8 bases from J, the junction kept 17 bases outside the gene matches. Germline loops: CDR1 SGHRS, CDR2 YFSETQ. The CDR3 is CASSPAHFGQGQDTIYF. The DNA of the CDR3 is TGCGCCAGCAGCCCTGCACACTTCGGACAGGGTCAAGACACCATATATTTT. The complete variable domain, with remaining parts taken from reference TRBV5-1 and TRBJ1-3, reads KAGVTQTPRYLIKTRGQQVTLSCSPISGHRSVSWYQQTPGQGLQFLFEYFSETQRNKGNFPGRFSGRQFSNSRSEMNVSTLELGDSALYLCASSPAHFGQGQDTIYFGEGSWLTVV.

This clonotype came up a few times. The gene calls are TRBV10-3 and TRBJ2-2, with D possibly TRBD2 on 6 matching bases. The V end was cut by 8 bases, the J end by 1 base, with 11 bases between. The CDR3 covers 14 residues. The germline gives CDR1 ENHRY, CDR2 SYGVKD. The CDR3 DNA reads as TGTGCCATCGTGGCGGGACTGAACACCGGGGAGCTGTTTTTT. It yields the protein CAIVAGLNTGELFF.

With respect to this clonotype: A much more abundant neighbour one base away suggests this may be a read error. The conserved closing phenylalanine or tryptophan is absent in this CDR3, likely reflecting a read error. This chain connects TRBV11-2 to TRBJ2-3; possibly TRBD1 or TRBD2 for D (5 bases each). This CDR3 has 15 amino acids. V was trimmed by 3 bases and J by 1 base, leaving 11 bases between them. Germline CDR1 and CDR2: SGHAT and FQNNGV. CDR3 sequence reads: CASSFTGAGTDTQYY. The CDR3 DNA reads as TGTGCCAGCAGCTTTACCGGGGCCGGCACAGATACGCAGTATTAT.

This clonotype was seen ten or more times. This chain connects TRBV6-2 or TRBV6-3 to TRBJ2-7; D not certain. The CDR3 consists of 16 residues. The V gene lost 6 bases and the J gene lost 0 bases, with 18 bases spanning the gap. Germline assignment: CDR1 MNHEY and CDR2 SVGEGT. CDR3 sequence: CASSPFPRASSYEQYF. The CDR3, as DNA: TGTGCCAGCAGCCCCTTCCCTCGGGCTAGCTCCTACGAGCAGTACTTC.

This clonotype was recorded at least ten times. The CDR3 DNA follows: TGCAGTGCTAGGGACATCCCCTCCTACAATGAGCAGTTCTTC. Protein product: CSARDIPSYNEQFF. V gene TRBV20-1 combines with J gene TRBJ2-1, with D maybe TRBD1 (5 bases). Germline V gene lookup returns CDR1 DFQATT and CDR2 SNEGSKA (reference sequence). The CDR3 loop spans 14 amino acids. With 3 bases removed from V and 0 bases from J, the gap between germline ends came to 9 bases.

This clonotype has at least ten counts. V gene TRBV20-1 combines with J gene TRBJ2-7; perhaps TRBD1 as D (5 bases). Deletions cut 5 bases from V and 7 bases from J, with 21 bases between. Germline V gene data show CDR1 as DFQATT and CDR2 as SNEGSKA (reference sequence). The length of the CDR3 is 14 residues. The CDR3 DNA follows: TGCAGTGCTGCCCTTTTGGGGCCCACTGAGGAGCAGTACTTC. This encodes CSAALLGPTEEQYF.

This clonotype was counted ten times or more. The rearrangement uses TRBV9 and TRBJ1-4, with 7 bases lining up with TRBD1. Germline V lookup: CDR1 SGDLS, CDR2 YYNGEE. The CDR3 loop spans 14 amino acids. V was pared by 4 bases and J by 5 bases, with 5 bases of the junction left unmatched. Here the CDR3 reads CASSLQGGNEKLFF. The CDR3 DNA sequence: TGTGCCAGCAGCCTCCAGGGGGGGAATGAAAAACTGTTTTTT.

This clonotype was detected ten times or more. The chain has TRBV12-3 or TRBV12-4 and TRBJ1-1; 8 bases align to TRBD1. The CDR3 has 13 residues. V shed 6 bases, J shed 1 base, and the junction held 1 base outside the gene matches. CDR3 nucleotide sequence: TGTGCCAGCAGCGGACAGGGGAACACTGAAGCTTTCTTT. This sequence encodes CASSGQGNTEAFF.

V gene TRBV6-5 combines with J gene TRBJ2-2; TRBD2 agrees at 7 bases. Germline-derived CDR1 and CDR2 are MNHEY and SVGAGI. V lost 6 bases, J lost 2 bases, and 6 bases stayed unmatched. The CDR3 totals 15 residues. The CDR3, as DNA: TGTGCCAGCAGACTAAGCGGGGAAAACACCGGGGAGCTGTTTTTT. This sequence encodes CASRLSGENTGELFF.

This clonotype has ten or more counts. The CDR3 is CSVRYGTEAFF. For the CDR3, the DNA is TGCAGCGTTAGATATGGTACCGAAGCTTTCTTT. The chain uses TRBV29-1 and TRBJ1-1; D not resolved. Germline CDR1 and CDR2: SQVTM and ANQGSEA. CDR3 size: 11 residues. V gave up 5 bases and J gave up 8 bases, with 12 bases separating them.

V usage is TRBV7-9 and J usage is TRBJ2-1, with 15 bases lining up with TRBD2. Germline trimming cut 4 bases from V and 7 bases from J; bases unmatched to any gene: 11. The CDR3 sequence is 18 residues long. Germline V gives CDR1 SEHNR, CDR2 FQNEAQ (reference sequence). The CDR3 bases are TGTGCCAGCAGCTCCCGGACTAGCGGGGGGGCCAGTTGGAATGAGCAGTTCTTC. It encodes CASSSRTSGGASWNEQFF.

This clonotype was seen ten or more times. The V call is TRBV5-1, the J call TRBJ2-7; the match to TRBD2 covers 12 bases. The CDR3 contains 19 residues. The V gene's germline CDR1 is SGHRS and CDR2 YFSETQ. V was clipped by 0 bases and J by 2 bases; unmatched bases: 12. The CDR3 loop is CASSLVPTSGGRATYEQYF. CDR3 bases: TGCGCCAGCAGCTTGGTCCCGACTAGCGGGGGCCGGGCGACCTACGAGCAGTACTTC.

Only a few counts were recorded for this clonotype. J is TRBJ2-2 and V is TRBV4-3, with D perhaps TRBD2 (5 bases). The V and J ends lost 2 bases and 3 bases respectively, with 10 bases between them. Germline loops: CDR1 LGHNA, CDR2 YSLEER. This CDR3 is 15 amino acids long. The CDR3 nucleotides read TGCGCCAGCAGCCAAAGAACGGGGTACACCGGGGAGCTGTTTTTT. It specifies CASSQRTGYTGELFF.

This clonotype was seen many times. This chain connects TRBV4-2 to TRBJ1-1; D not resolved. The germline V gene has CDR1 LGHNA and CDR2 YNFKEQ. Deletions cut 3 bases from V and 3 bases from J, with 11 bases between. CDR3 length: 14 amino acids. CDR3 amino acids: CASSQVLEDTEAFF. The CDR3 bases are TGTGCCAGCAGCCAGGTGTTGGAGGACACTGAAGCTTTCTTT.

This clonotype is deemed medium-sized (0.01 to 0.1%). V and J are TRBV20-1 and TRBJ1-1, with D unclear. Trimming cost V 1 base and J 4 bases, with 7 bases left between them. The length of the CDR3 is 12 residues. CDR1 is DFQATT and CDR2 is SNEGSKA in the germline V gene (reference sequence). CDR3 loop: CSARVGSTEAFF. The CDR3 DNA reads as TGCAGTGCTAGAGTAGGGAGCACTGAAGCTTTCTTT.

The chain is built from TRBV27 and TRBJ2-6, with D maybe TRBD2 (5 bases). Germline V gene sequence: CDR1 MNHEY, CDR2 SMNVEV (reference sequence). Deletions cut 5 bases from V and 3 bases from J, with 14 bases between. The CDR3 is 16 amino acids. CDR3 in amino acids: CASSLFTGIGANVLTF. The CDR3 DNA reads TGTGCCAGCAGTCTCTTTACGGGGATTGGGGCCAACGTCCTGACTTTC.